This T cell receptor (beta chain) was retrieved from a study of blood T cell repertoires in COVID-19. This CDR3 is built from 15 residues. Germline trimming cut 3 bases from V and 4 bases from J; bases unmatched to any gene: 10. Germline V lookup: CDR1 GTSNPN, CDR2 SVGIG (reference sequence). Repertoires were generated with immunoSEQ multiplex PCR, while TCRdb's copy carries only in-frame clones and drops some. The sample lists approximately 120,000 clones, around 79% occurring once. This clone was picked up many times. The sequenced sample consisted of peripheral blood. The chain combines TRBV30 with TRBJ1-1; 8 nucleotides agree with TRBD1. The sequence came from an older man with acute or convalescent COVID-19. CDR3 region: CAWRFRDRQGTEAFF. The CDR3 region has the DNA TGTGCCTGGAGATTTCGGGACAGGCAGGGCACTGAAGCTTTCTTT. The full variable domain, its missing parts supplied by reference TRBV30 and TRBJ1-1, is SQTIHQWPATLVQPVGSPLSLECTVEGTSNPNLYWYRQAAGRGLQLLFYSVGIGQISSEVPQNLSASRPQDRQFILSSKKLLLSDSGFYLCAWRFRDRQGTEAFFGQGTRLTVV.